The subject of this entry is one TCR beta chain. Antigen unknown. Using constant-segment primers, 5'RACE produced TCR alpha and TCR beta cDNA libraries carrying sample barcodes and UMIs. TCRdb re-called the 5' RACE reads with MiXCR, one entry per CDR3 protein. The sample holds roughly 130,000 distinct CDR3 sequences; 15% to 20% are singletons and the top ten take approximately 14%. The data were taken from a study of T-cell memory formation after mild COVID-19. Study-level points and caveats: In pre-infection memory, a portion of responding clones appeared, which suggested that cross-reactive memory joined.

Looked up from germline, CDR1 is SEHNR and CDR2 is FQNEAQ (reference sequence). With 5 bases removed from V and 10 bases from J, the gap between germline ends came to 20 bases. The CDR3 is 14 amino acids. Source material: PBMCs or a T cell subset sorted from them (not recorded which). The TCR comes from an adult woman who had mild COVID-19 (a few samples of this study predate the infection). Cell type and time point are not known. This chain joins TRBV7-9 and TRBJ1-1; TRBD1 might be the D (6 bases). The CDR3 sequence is CASSPSGQRVGAFF. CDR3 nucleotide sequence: TGTGCCAGCAGCCCAAGCGGACAGCGTGTGGGAGCTTTCTTT.